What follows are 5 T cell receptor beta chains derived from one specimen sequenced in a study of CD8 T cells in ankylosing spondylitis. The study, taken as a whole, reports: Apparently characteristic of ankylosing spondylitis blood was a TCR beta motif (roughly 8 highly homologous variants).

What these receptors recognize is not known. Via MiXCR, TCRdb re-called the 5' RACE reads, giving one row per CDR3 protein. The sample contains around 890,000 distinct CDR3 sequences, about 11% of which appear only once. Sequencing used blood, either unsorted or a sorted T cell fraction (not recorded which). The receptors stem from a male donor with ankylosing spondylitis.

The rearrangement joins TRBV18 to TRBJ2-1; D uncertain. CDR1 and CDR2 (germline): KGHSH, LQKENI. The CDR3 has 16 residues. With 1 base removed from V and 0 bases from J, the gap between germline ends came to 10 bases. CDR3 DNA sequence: TGTGCCAGCTCACCACAGGACCACCGCTCCTACAATGAGCAGTTCTTC. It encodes CASSPQDHRSYNEQFF. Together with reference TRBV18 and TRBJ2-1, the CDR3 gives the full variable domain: NAGVMQNPRHLVRRRGQEARLRCSPMKGHSHVYWYRQLPEEGLKFMVYLQKENIIDESGMPKERFSAEFPKEGPSILRIQQVVRGDSAAYFCASSPQDHRSYNEQFFGPGTRLTVL.

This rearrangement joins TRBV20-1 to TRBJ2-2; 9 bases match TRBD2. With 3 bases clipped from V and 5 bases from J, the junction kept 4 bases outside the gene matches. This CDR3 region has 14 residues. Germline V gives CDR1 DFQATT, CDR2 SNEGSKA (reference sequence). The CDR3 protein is CSARVAGVTGELFF. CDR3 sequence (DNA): TGCAGTGCTAGGGTAGCGGGAGTAACCGGGGAGCTGTTTTTT.

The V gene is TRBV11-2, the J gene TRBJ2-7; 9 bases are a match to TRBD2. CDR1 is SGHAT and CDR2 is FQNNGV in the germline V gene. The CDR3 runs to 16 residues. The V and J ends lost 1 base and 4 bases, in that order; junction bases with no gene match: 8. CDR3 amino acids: CASSLVLGSGSYEQYF. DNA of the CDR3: TGTGCCAGCAGCTTAGTTTTGGGTAGCGGGAGTTACGAGCAGTACTTC.

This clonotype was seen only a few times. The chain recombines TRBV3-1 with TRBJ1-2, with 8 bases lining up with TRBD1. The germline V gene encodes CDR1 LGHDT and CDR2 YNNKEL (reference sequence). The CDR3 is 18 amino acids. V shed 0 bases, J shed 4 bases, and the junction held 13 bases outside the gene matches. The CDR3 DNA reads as TGTGCCAGCAGCCAAGATCTGCAGGGGGCATGGTATGGCTATGGCTACACCTTC. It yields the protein CASSQDLQGAWYGYGYTF.

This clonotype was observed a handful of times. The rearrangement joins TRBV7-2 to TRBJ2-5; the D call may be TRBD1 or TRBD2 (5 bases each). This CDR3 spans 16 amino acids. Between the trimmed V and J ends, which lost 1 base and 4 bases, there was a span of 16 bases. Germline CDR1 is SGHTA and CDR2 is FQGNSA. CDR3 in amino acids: CASSLVGTRRGETQYF. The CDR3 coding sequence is TGTGCCAGCAGCTTAGTAGGGACCCGCCGGGGAGAGACCCAGTACTTC.